This entry concerns a single T cell receptor (beta chain). Its antigen is still unknown. A much larger clone lies a single base off, so this may be a read error. The sample belongs to a study of shared clonotypes between healthy human individuals. Replicate PCRs run on sorted subsets employed approximately 0.2 ug DNA, approximately 30,000 T cell genomes. Data came from immunoSEQ multiplex PCR; TCRdb stores just in-frame clones and leaves some out. The sample contains 850,000 to 1,100,000 clones, roughly 80% of which appear only once. V dropped 1 base and J dropped 6; count of bases not matched to a gene: 10. This CDR3 spans 17 amino acids. Germline V gene data show CDR1 as GTSNPN and CDR2 as SVGIG (reference sequence). Study-wide findings and caveats: When naive CD4 clonotypes were compared across a few donors, approximately 4.9% were shared. Relative to their counterparts shared across all four donors, non-shared clonotypes exhibited diminished generation probabilities.

CD4+ cells were split into CD45RA+ naive and CD45RA-negative memory subsets. The sequenced sample was memory CD4+ T cells from PBMCs. Sample subset: CD45RA-negative fraction. The chain uses TRBV30 and TRBJ1-5; 12 bases are a match to TRBD1. The sequence came from a man aged 18 to 29 in good health. Some clones in this sample may be carry-over from other donors' samples. Here the CDR3 DNA reads TGTGCCTGGAGTGCCCTCGTGGGACAGGGGGCGAGTCAGCCCCAGCATTTT. Protein sequence: CAWSALVGQGASQPQHF. Complete variable domain (other parts from reference TRBV30 and TRBJ1-5): SQTIHQWPATLVQPVGSPLSLECTVEGTSNPNLYWYRQAAGRGLQLLFYSVGIGQISSEVPQNLSASRPQDRQFILSSKKLLLSDSGFYLCAWSALVGQGASQPQHFGDGTRLSIL.